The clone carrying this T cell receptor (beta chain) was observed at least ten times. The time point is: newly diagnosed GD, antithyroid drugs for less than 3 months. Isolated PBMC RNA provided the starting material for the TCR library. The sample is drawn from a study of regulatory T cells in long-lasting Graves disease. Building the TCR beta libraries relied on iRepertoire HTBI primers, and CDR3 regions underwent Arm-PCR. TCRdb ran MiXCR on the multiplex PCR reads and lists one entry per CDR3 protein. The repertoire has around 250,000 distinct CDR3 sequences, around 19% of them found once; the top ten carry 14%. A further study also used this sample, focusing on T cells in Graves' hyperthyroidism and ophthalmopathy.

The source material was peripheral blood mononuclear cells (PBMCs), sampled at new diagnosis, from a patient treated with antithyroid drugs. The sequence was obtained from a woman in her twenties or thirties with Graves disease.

This chain's CDR3 is CASSRGTGEENTIYF. CDR3 DNA sequence: TGCGCCAGCAGCCGTGGGACAGGGGAAGAAAACACCATATATTTT. The chain couples TRBV5-1 to TRBJ1-3, with 10 bases aligning to TRBD1. Looked up from germline, CDR1 is SGHRS and CDR2 is YFSETQ. CDR3 length: 15 amino acids. The trim removed 4 bases at V and 6 bases at J, leaving 7 bases unmatched.